Listed below are T cell receptor beta chains from one sample, sequenced in a study of identifying expanded T cells in peripheral blood. The assay was immunoSEQ multiplex PCR, and TCRdb's table has in-frame clones only and misses some. The sample carries more than 75,000 clones, around 85% recorded once. The source material was blood. The receptor source for this set is a person aged 18 to 75 in good health. The CDR3 runs from the conserved cysteine through the conserved F or W.

>TRBV6-1
CASSEVGAGSGSPLHF
>TRBV11-1
CASSLAPGQVEAFF
>TRBV2
CASRTISDGFIDEAFF
>TRBV7-9
CASSFGDYLEDEQFF
>TRBV19
CATQARQGARINTIYF
>TRBV5-4
CASSSGGSSNQPQHF
>TRBV11-2
CASSLDRHSYEQYF
>TRBV7-9
CASSLEGARSYNEQFF
>TRBV10-2
CASTPGGTDTQYF
>TRBV7-9
CASSETGGGQPQHF
>TRBV5-1
CASSLAGGHYEQYF